Given below is one TCR beta chain in context. Its specific antigen is unknown. Within one base of it there is no much larger clone, and no base qualities were kept. In total, more than 500 healthy bone marrow donors made up the cohort. Cohort members were all nominally healthy when sampled, although unrecorded immune exposures were likely present. The donor tested CMV seronegative, placing the donor among the approximately 360 seronegative members of the cohort. Each donor provided a peripheral blood sample, and peripheral blood mononuclear cells were used for TCR beta sequencing. Genomic DNA was extracted from the blood cell samples with the Qiagen DNeasy Blood Extraction Kit. The germline ends are 12 bases apart after V is trimmed by 5 bases and J by 8 bases. The CDR3 goes from the cysteine to the phenylalanine over 13 residues. This entry keeps only the CDR3 DNA: 39 bases, framed from base 1. From a lookup of the germline V gene, CDR1 and CDR2 are MDHEN and SYDVKM.

This entry is derived from a study of cytomegalovirus exposure and HLA in healthy donors (dated by TCRdb to the late 2010s). Context from the whole study: According to an earlier analysis of 450 to 650 of the donors, 200 million or so T cells yielded 117 million unique TCR beta sequences and 276 Gb of sequence data. An early release that covered fewer than 750 HLA-typed donors contained 300 to 350 gigabases of sequencing data and about 84 million unique TCR sequences. The genetic ancestry cluster associated with self-reported Caucasian donors included about four fifths of the roughly 400 genotyped donors. The study aimed to test whether cataloging public T cell receptors could reveal signatures of past pathogen exposure. The study used immunosequencing to profile the T cell repertoires of several hundred subjects and linked those repertoires to cytomegalovirus serostatus. Besides the first cohort of 550 to 750 subjects, a separate validation cohort made up of roughly 130 different subjects was used. To predict cytomegalovirus infection status, the study combined high-throughput TCR immunosequencing, statistical association of individual TCRs with disease status, and machine learning. To study patterns of TCR occurrence, a later analysis re-analyzed previously published TCR beta repertoires from around 660 donors and added high-resolution HLA genotyping. Rather than drawing on any new phenotypic data, the later analysis identified candidate immune exposures from TCR beta sequences and the way those sequences occurred across donors. To decide whether each TCR beta V gene segment behaved as functional or pseudogenic, an earlier analysis of approximately 620 of the donors relied on high-throughput TCR beta sequencing. Alongside the repertoire data, information on donor age, sex, ethnicity and CMV serostatus was compiled. A later genetic analysis used genome-wide SNP genotypes for about 65% of the roughly 700 donors, treating that subset as a discovery cohort. All discovery cohort repertoires had been generated using a single sequencing platform. Both class I and class II loci were covered by HLA typing, at four-digit resolution. Typing coverage varied by locus: 629-630 donors for A, B, C, DRB1 and DQB1; approximately 560 for DQA1; 600 to 610 for DPA1; approximately 490 for DPB1. Roughly 5 DR-DQ haplotypes were treated as single units for association and clustering because of strong linkage in the cohort. Among roughly 400 genotyped donors of the cohort, an average of around 250,000 unique TCR beta nucleotide sequences was sequenced per donor, of which about 18% were non-productive. Findings and caveats that apply to the study as a whole: While some public TCRs were present in many individuals, most TCR sequences turned up only very rarely across donors. In a later analysis, HLA-associated TCR beta chains showed more clonal expansion and lower generation probabilities than non-associated chains that were equally common. Strong co-occurrence of HLA alleles, especially DR and DQ, made assigning TCR associations to individual alleles difficult. In an earlier analysis of around 500 of the donors, most TCR beta V segments appeared in productive rearrangements about 87% or about 30% of the time, broadly matching IMGT annotations. The sequencing pipeline was judged likely to have produced a cluster of highly shared sequence variants as a technical artifact. A later analysis associated 16,951 TCR beta sequences with specific HLA alleles at a false discovery rate of 0.05. In a later genetic analysis, fewer N-insertions in productive TCRs were reported among donors in an Asian-associated ancestry cluster than the roughly 710-donor mean. The presence/absence analyses assumed that sequencing depth was roughly uniform across donors, and that assumption may not be true. V-gene and J-gene trimming of TCR beta chains was associated with a missense DCLRE1C variant in a later genetic analysis, and the association was replicated in an independent cohort. According to a later analysis, parvovirus B19, influenza, CMV and Epstein-Barr virus appeared linked to several top co-occurrence clusters. The study gave a list of some 150 TCR beta chains associated with cytomegalovirus. It was suggested by the authors that the approach could potentially be generalized to other disease states and immunological phenotypes. In both the original and validation cohorts, the classifier was reported to diagnose cytomegalovirus status with high specificity and sensitivity. The earlier analysis of almost 600 of the donors excluded roughly 17 rarely observed V segments, including chromosome 9 orphons, because counts were too low. HLA typing was unavailable for some donors at each locus, so association tests used only the typed subset. In a later analysis, TCR association rates were found to vary across HLA loci, with the most associated TCRs seen for DRB1 alleles and the fewest for HLA-C alleles. In a later analysis, most CMV-associated TCR beta chains were found to appear HLA-restricted, with HLA associations seemingly driven largely by CMV exposure. Correlated functional status among segregating V segments might reflect linkage disequilibrium, but an unknown experimental factor could not be ruled out. A further reported finding was that TCR beta sequences accurately predicted the HLA-A and HLA-B alleles for most subjects in the first cohort. Only TCR beta chains were sequenced in this cohort, and the absence of alpha or paired-chain data limited detectable features. Three of the identified cytomegalovirus-associated TCR beta chains were confirmed in vitro to be specific for cytomegalovirus antigens. CMV serostatus was the only immune exposure information available for the cohort. Some IMGT-functional V segments, including TRBV6-2 and TRBV6-3, could not be distinguished by the 87-base-pair reads and were therefore excluded.

To prepare the library, the immunoSEQ multiplex PCR assay was applied. A mixture of 60 forward primers for TCR Vbeta segments and 13 reverse primers for TCR Jbeta segments was used in the multiplex PCR. The CDR3 region of rearranged TCR beta genes was amplified from genomic DNA with a multiplex PCR assay. Amplified TCR beta libraries were sequenced as 87-base-pair reads on the Illumina HiSeq System. For the original study's pipeline: Across the 670 or so repertoires, a later analysis counted some 80 million unique TCR beta chains, roughly 11 million of which were shared by at least two donors. To remove PCR and sequencing errors, raw reads were error-corrected and collapsed into unique sequences using a nearest-neighbor algorithm that merged closely related sequences. V, D and J gene segments were assigned by aligning CDR3 sequences to IMGT reference sequences. For a sequence to be retained, a match of at least six nucleotides to both a V gene segment and a J gene segment was required. A rearrangement was called productive if the CDR3 had no stop codons and remained in frame with V and J, and every other rearrangement was called non-productive. CDR3 was defined according to IMGT convention as the region running from the second conserved V-encoded cysteine to the conserved J-encoded phenylalanine. The earlier analysis of about 610 of the donors excluded sequences that lacked an unambiguous match to a single V gene segment. An earlier analysis of a few hundred of the donors called V segments functional above 56.7% productive rearrangements and segregating when the between-donor standard deviation exceeded 5%. A statistical classification framework was built to diagnose cytomegalovirus status from the catalog of TCR beta chain sequences. A later analysis assigned V and J genes by comparing TCR nucleotide sequences with IMGT/GENE-DB human TR gene sequences. In a later analysis, CDR3 sequences and most-parsimonious VDJ recombination scenarios were assigned using the TCRdist pipeline. In a later analysis, every TCR beta chain was defined by the combination of its CDR3 amino acid sequence and its V-gene family, and reads without a unique V-gene family were dropped. A later analysis removed 592 highly shared, low-generation-probability nucleotide sequences to deal with suspected cross-contamination and a sequencing artifact. In a later analysis, a clonal expansion index was calculated for each public chain from normalized within-repertoire ranks of inferred template counts. A later analysis computed generation probabilities with a VDJ recombination model fitted to out-of-frame rearrangements, and checked the results against IGoR. A later analysis scored TCR-TCR, TCR-HLA and TCR-CMV co-occurrence with hypergeometric tests, applying a repertoire-size bias correction to TCR pairs. A later analysis estimated false discovery rates by permuting HLA or CMV assignments 20 times. In a later analysis, co-occurring TCRs were grouped using DBSCAN, and TCRdist sequence similarity was added for clustering within HLA-allele-positive subsets. For co-occurrence clustering, repertoires with fewer than 30,000 or more than 120,000 public chains were excluded, along with a handful of repertoires with anomalous nucleotide sharing. The table comes from immuneACCESS by way of TCRdb, which keeps in-frame sequences with V and J called. Part of the clones is missing from these tables; in studies checked, under half for an unresolved V gene and the rest for unknown reasons. Clone size and the V and J calls come from that table; the DNA yielded D and trimming. In this sample the table shows some 210,000 clones, about nine tenths of which occur a single time. The ten largest clonotypes hold 1% to 1.5% of the sample.

The specimen was PBMCs. The sequence was collected from a man aged 25-45 years in good health and CMV-seronegative. This receptor chain uses TRBV28 and TRBJ1-4; no D gene can be assigned with confidence. The nucleotide sequence reads as follows: TGTGCCAGCAGTCTACCCGGGGTGGAAAAACTGTTTTTT. The encoded protein is CASSLPGVEKLFF.